This entry lists 6 T cell receptor beta chains sequenced from one sample in a study of T cells expressing NK-cell markers. TCRdb re-called the 5' RACE reads and shows each CDR3 protein once, DNA omitted. The sample holds 500,000 to 700,000 distinct CDR3 sequences. Sequencing input: blood T cells: a sorted CD56 or NKG2C T cell subset, CD4+ or CD8+ T cells, or bulk PBMC T cells (not recorded which). These receptors originate from a man aged 18-30 years in good health.

V and J are TRBV5-1 and TRBJ1-1; absent DNA, TCRdb's TRBD1 call cannot be checked. The CDR3 spans 16 residues. Germline V gene lookup returns CDR1 SGHRS and CDR2 YFSETQ. The chain's CDR3 is CASSYVAGSMNTEAFF.

V and J are TRBV11-2 and TRBJ2-3; TCRdb's D call of TRBD1 is untestable without DNA. The length of the CDR3 is 15 residues. CDR1 SGHAT and CDR2 FQNNGV come from the germline V gene. This chain's CDR3 is CASSLYHREPDTQYF. The entire variable domain, with the rest obtained from reference TRBV11-2 and TRBJ2-3, is as follows: EAGVAQSPRYKIIEKRQSVAFWCNPISGHATLYWYQQILGQGPKLLIQFQNNGVVDDSQLPKDRFSAERLKGVDSTLKIQPAKLEDSAVYLCASSLYHREPDTQYFGPGTRLTVL.

The chain is built from TRBV29-1 and TRBJ2-2; TCRdb picks TRBD2, but there is no DNA to check that call. Looked up from germline, CDR1 is SQVTM and CDR2 is ANQGSEA. The CDR3 has 16 residues. This CDR3 reads CSVWTDGRVNTGELFF.

The chain is built from TRBV6-5 and TRBJ2-3; the D call from TCRdb, TRBD2, cannot be confirmed without DNA. This CDR3 comprises 17 residues. CDR1 MNHEY and CDR2 SVGAGI come from the germline V gene. CDR3: CASSYATSGSFTDTQYF.

The chain is built from TRBV5-1 and TRBJ2-7; the TRBD1 assignment by TCRdb is unverifiable without DNA. CDR3 length equals 15 residues. The germline gives CDR1 SGHRS, CDR2 YFSETQ. CDR3 protein: CASSRTDRSSYEQYF.

V is TRBV6-1 and J is TRBJ2-3; TCRdb names TRBD2, which stays unverified in the absence of DNA. The CDR3 contains 15 residues. The germline V gene has CDR1 MNHNS and CDR2 SASEGT. The CDR3 sequence is CASGTSGHPPDTQYF.